The table lists the clone carrying this T cell receptor beta chain with a few counts. The antigen remains unidentified. The V end was cut by 4 bases, the J end by 5 bases, with 17 bases between. Germline CDR1 is LGHDT and CDR2 is YNNKEL (reference sequence). This CDR3 is 15 amino acids long. The sample is drawn from a study of identical twins. Broader study findings: Zero-insertion findings could be partly confounded by invariant cells (MAIT and iNKT cells). For cord blood, abundant beta clonotypes had fewer insertions, unlike memory repertoires, which showed none.

One entry per CDR3 protein, called by TCRdb with MiXCR from the 5' RACE reads. There are about 260,000 distinct CDR3 sequences in the sample; approximately 7% occur only once, and approximately 3.7% lies in the top ten. The sample was also reused in another study, on yellow fever vaccine responses in identical twins. From that study: Twin vaccine T cell responses reportedly seemed partly convergent, partly personalized.

The sample was memory (CD45RO+) T cells sorted from blood. This chain uses TRBV3-1 with TRBJ2-5; maybe TRBD2 (6 bases). The sequence derives from a woman aged 18-29 years in good health. For the CDR3, the DNA is TGTGCCAGCAGCCTGCCCTCGGCGGGGTTCGAGACCCAGTACTTC. Amino acids: CASSLPSAGFETQYF.